The T cell receptor beta chain described here comes from a study of blood T cell repertoires in COVID-19. About the study: T cells, B-cell-depleted T cells, or PBMCs supplied cDNA or gDNA.

The ends were cut back, 7 bases at V and 4 bases at J, with 26 bases in the middle. Germline V gene data show CDR1 as MDHEN and CDR2 as SYDVKM. This CDR3 is built from 17 residues. Sequencing used immunoSEQ multiplex PCR; TCRdb keeps in-frame clones, though not all of them. The table records about 98,000 clones, around 85% of them present only once. The receptor's source is a woman older than 75 with acute or convalescent COVID-19. This chain joins TRBV28 and TRBJ2-7; TRBD2 is a possible D gene (7 bases). Sequencing input: peripheral blood. The CDR3 DNA is TGTGCCAGCATCACCACCTCGCGGGGGCGGGGCCAGTACGAGCAGTACTTC. Translated: CASITTSRGRGQYEQYF.